This T cell receptor beta chain emerged from a study of tumor-infiltrating lymphocytes in oesophageal squamous cell carcinoma (dated by TCRdb to between 2015 and 2016). About this clonotype itself: What this receptor recognizes is not known. Per-base quality was not reported, and no clone a single base away is much larger than it.

The CDR3 spans 17 residues, from the cysteine through the phenylalanine. CDR3 DNA is the only sequence kept; it has 51 bases, read in frame from the first base. The germline V gene specifies SGHAT as CDR1 and FQNNGV as CDR2. Libraries were made using PCR. The sequencer listed for this sample is Illumina HiSeq 2000. TCRdb reprocessed the public reads (quality trimming at Q25 with fastp, clone calling with MiXCR) and kept in-frame beta chains. Entries are consolidated by CDR3 protein sequence, retaining the most common genes and DNA. In this sample the table shows over 10,000 distinct CDR3 sequences, 45% to 70% of which occur a single time. The ten largest clonotypes hold about 45% of the sample.

The specimen sequenced was esophageal tumor tissue. This receptor was identified in a female donor with esophageal squamous cell carcinoma. The rearranged chain carries TRBV11-2 and TRBJ2-1; TRBD2 fits 7 bases in the junction. The DNA end is more similar to TRBJ2-5, so the J call may be wrong. The CDR3 is CASSLGDSGLASETQYF. The DNA is TGTGCCAGCAGCTTAGGAGATAGCGGGCTTGCTTCAGAGACCCAGTACTTC.